This TCR beta chain comes out of a study of vaccination and CD4 T cells after COVID-19. Background on the study: Six men and four women formed the convalescents, two being Hispanic. Control cultures, each given a CEFX pool, an HIV-1 Nef pool, or no peptide, were included.

The CDR3 loop spans 12 amino acids. The ends were cut back, 4 bases at V and 0 bases at J, with 4 bases in the middle. Germline lookup yields CDR1 SNHLY and CDR2 FYNNEI. With the Oncomine TCR Beta short-read assay, DNA from cultured CD4+ T cells was sequenced. Genomic DNA was taken out of cultured CD4+ T cells by extraction. TCRdb used MiXCR to reprocess the PCR reads, holding one entry per CDR3 protein. The data show some 10,000 distinct CDR3 sequences, with 25% to 35% seen just once and 13% held by the top ten. Documented treatment: roughly 11-day PBMC culture with coronavirus spike peptide pools or control peptides (ViraFEST assay). It was before the COVID-19 pandemic (2011-2018) that the unexposed donor's CD4+ T cells were collected. Comments on this clonotype: Its antigen is currently unknown.

The genes are TRBV2 and TRBJ2-7; D unclear. What was sequenced was CD4+ T cells from blood, cultured in vitro. This TCR derives from a human donor in good health. The CDR3 loop is CASSVSSYEQYF. The CDR3 DNA follows: TGTGCCAGCAGTGTGAGCTCCTACGAGCAGTACTTC.